One and the same sample provided the 7 T cell receptor beta chains below, sequenced in a study of CD8 T cells in ankylosing spondylitis. Each CDR3 protein is one row after TCRdb ran MiXCR on the 5' RACE reads. The sample includes around 150,000 distinct CDR3 sequences, approximately 7.4% of them seen just once. Sequences were obtained from blood, either unsorted or a sorted T cell fraction (not recorded which). All receptors derive from a female donor with ankylosing spondylitis or in good health (not recorded which).

The chain links TRBV7-2 to TRBJ2-3; 11 nucleotides line up with TRBD2. Losses at the gene ends were 5 bases for V and 3 bases for J; bases not matched to a gene: 7. Germline-derived CDR1 and CDR2 are SGHTA and FQGNSA. This CDR3 has 16 residues. The CDR3 region is CASSITSGGLTDTQYF. The CDR3 coding sequence is TGTGCCAGCAGCATCACTAGCGGGGGTCTAACAGATACGCAGTATTTT.

This clonotype was observed at least ten times. V gene TRBV24-1 combines with J gene TRBJ2-1; TRBD2 is a possible D gene (5 bases). V was clipped by 0 bases and J by 4 bases, with 18 bases between them. Germline assignment: CDR1 KGHDR and CDR2 SFDVKD. The CDR3 extends over 18 amino acids. This CDR3 is CATSDLSGSRIGYNEQFF. Here the CDR3 DNA reads TGTGCCACCAGTGATTTGTCGGGGAGCAGAATCGGGTACAATGAGCAGTTCTTC.

This clonotype showed up many times. The CDR3 spells CSARVFPSNQPQHF. The CDR3 DNA follows: TGCAGTGCTAGAGTGTTTCCTAGCAATCAGCCCCAGCATTTT. The chain combines TRBV20-1 with TRBJ1-5; D not certain. CDR1 is DFQATT, CDR2 SNEGSKA, per germline (reference sequence). The CDR3 sequence is 14 residues long. The V and J ends lost 1 base and 0 bases respectively, with 7 bases between them.

This clonotype was seen repeatedly, ten times or more. CDR3 bases: TGTGCCAGCAGCCGTGGACAGGGGTTGAACACCGGGGAGCTGTTTTTT. It encodes CASSRGQGLNTGELFF. This sequence joins TRBV7-8 and TRBJ2-2; 9 nucleotides align to TRBD1. This CDR3 is built from 16 residues. CDR1 SGHVS and CDR2 FQNEAQ come from the germline V gene. V lost 5 bases, J lost 1 base, and 5 bases stayed unmatched. Full variable domain (rest looked up from reference TRBV7-8 and TRBJ2-2): GAGVSQSPRYKVAKRGQDVALRCDPISGHVSLFWYQQALGQGPEFLTYFQNEAQLDKSGLPSDRFFAERPEGSVSTLKIQRTQQEDSAVYLCASSRGQGLNTGELFFGEGSRLTVL.

Many counts were recorded for this clonotype. The V and J genes are TRBV28 and TRBJ2-3, with D possibly TRBD2 on 5 matching bases. This CDR3 is 13 amino acids long. The V and J ends lost 3 bases and 4 bases respectively, with 8 bases between them. Looked up from germline, CDR1 is MDHEN and CDR2 is SYDVKM. The CDR3 DNA reads as TGTGCCAGCAGTTTCCTCGGGGCAGATACGCAGTATTTT. Translating it yields CASSFLGADTQYF.

This clonotype was counted many times. The rearrangement joins TRBV3-1 to TRBJ1-1; 12 positions match TRBD1. Per the germline V gene, CDR1 is LGHDT and CDR2 is YNNKEL (reference sequence). The CDR3 is 13 amino acids. Trimming at V came to 4 bases and at J to 10 bases, leaving 4 bases not matched to a gene. CDR3 in amino acids: CASSRGTGGLAFF. The CDR3, as DNA: TGTGCCAGCAGCCGTGGGACAGGGGGCCTAGCTTTCTTT.

This clonotype has at least ten counts. The chain couples TRBV29-1 to TRBJ1-2, with D hard to call. This CDR3 comprises 15 residues. Germline lookup yields CDR1 SQVTM and CDR2 ANQGSEA. V lost 5 bases, J lost 4 bases, and 20 bases lay in between. CDR3 protein: CSVFISATESYGYTF. As DNA, the CDR3 is TGCAGCGTTTTTATCTCGGCAACGGAAAGCTATGGCTACACCTTC. Full variable domain (remainder filled in from reference TRBV29-1 and TRBJ1-2): SAVISQKPSRDICQRGTSLTIQCQVDSQVTMMFWYRQQPGQSLTLIATANQGSEATYESGFVIDKFPISRPNLTFSTLTVSNMSPEDSSIYLCSVFISATESYGYTFGSGTRLTVV.